The subject of this entry is one T cell receptor beta chain. Antigen unknown. The data were taken from a study of blood T cells in healthy people across ages. About the study: There was about one barcoded beta molecule captured by template switching per two T cells. Whole-study results and caveats: Estimates drawn from one million T cells were deemed to understate diversity. Per million T cells, the diversity of TCR beta decreased roughly linearly as age advanced.

V was shortened by 1 base and J by 0 bases, with 10 bases between the two germline ends. Germline-derived CDR1 and CDR2 are MDHEN and SYDVKM. CDR3 length equals 17 residues. PCR was performed a second time for about 6 to 12 cycles using a sample-barcoded 5' primer and a J-beta primer mix. TCRdb re-called the 5' RACE reads through MiXCR, storing one row per CDR3 protein. The data hold about 780,000 distinct CDR3 sequences, with 60% to 80% observed a single time. The clonotype originates from a man aged 30 to 45 in good health. The sequenced sample consisted of blood. The rearrangement links TRBV28 to TRBJ2-6; tentatively, D is TRBD1 (6 bases). In DNA, the CDR3 is TGTGCCAGCAGTTTATTGGGACACAGCTCTGGGGCCAACGTCCTGACTTTC. Translated: CASSLLGHSSGANVLTF.